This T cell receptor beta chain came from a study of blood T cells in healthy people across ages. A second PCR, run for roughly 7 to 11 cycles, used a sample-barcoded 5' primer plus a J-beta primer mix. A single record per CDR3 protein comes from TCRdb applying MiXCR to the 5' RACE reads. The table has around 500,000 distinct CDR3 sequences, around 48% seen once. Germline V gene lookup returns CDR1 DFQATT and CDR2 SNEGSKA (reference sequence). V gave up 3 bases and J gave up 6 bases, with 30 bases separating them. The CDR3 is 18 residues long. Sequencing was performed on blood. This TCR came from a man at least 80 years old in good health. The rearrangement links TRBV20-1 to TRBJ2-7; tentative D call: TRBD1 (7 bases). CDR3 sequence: CSARVQGHRRGGLGEQYF. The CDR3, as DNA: TGCAGTGCTAGGGTACAGGGGCACAGGAGGGGAGGATTGGGCGAGCAGTACTTC.